This T cell receptor (beta chain) was captured by sequencing in a study of identifying expanded T cells in peripheral blood. Notes on the study in general: Across healthy donors, higher total template counts meant significantly greater approximately 2-week count variance. Differentially abundant clones: roughly 1.2 between replicates, about 15 at 2 to 3 weeks, around 19 at four.

Comments on this clone: Its antigen remains unknown.

Some clones are missing from TCRdb's copy, which holds only in-frame ones; the method was immunoSEQ multiplex PCR. In the table there are 85,000 to 95,000 clones, approximately 91% of which are singletons. Per germline, CDR1 SGHTA and CDR2 FQGNSA. V lost 1 base to trimming and J lost 1 base, with 4 bases between them. This CDR3 is 13 amino acids long. The rearrangement uses TRBV7-2 and TRBJ1-1; D is ambiguous. The origin of this receptor is a person aged 18-70 years in good health. Sequenced: blood. CDR3 in amino acids: CASSLGRNTEAFF. CDR3 sequence (DNA): TGTGCCAGCAGCTTAGGGAGGAACACTGAAGCTTTCTTT.